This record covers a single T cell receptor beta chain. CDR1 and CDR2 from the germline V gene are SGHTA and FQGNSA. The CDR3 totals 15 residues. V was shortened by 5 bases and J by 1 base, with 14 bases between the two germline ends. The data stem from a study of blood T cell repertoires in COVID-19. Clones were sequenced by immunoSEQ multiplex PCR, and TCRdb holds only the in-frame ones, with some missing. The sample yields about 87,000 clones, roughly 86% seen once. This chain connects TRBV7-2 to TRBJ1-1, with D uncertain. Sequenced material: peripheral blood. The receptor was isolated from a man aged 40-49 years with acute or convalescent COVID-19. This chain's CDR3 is CASSSAGVANTEAFF. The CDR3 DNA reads TGTGCCAGCAGCAGTGCCGGGGTAGCGAACACTGAAGCTTTCTTT.